A selection of T cell receptor beta chains follows, all from one sample in a study of beta chain features in type 1 diabetes. Method: immunoSEQ multiplex PCR; TCRdb's copy keeps in-frame clones and lacks some. The table lists hundreds of thousands of clones, about 11% of them singletons. The sequencing input was naive CD4+ T cells from blood. The receptors shown here come from a man aged 30-40 years with type 1 diabetes. Both conserved end residues are part of each CDR3. The order of the fields is D gene, clone size, V gene, J gene, CDR3 DNA, CDR3 protein. D genes are given only for firm matches. Some rows mark clone size as missing; the rest say once, few, many or name a class of expanded clone.

d_call: -
clone_size: -
v_call: TRBV4-3
j_call: TRBJ1-4
cdr3_nt: TGCGCCAGCAGCCACAGACGCGGGGAAACTAATGAAAAACTGTTTTTT
cdr3_aa: CASSHRRGETNEKLFF

d_call: -
clone_size: few
v_call: TRBV29-1
j_call: TRBJ2-7
cdr3_nt: TGCAGCGTAGCAGGGCGACCCTACGAGCAGTACTTC
cdr3_aa: CSVAGRPYEQYF

d_call: -
clone_size: few
v_call: TRBV7-8
j_call: TRBJ2-5
cdr3_nt: TGTGCCAGCAGCTTAGAGGGACTGCCAAAAGAGACCCAGTACTTC
cdr3_aa: CASSLEGLPKETQYF

d_call: -
clone_size: few
v_call: TRBV28
j_call: TRBJ1-4
cdr3_nt: TGTGCCAGCAGTTTACAGGGTCCTGAAAAACTGTTTTTT
cdr3_aa: CASSLQGPEKLFF

d_call: TRBD1
clone_size: -
v_call: TRBV5-1
j_call: TRBJ2-5
cdr3_nt: TGCGCCAGCAGCGGCGGACAGGGTGCAGAGACCCAGTACTTC
cdr3_aa: CASSGGQGAETQYF

d_call: TRBD1
clone_size: -
v_call: TRBV5-1
j_call: TRBJ1-2
cdr3_nt: TGCGCCAGCAGCTTGGACAGGGGGGCGGCCTATGGCTACACCTTC
cdr3_aa: CASSLDRGAAYGYTF

d_call: TRBD2
clone_size: -
v_call: TRBV6-5
j_call: TRBJ2-3
cdr3_nt: TGTGCCAGCAGTTTAGCGGGGGGCACAGATACGCAGTATTTT
cdr3_aa: CASSLAGGTDTQYF

d_call: TRBD1
clone_size: -
v_call: TRBV7-9
j_call: TRBJ2-7
cdr3_nt: TGTGCCAGCAGCTTAGGTCTCCCCGACAGGGATCTCCACGAGCAGTACTTC
cdr3_aa: CASSLGLPDRDLHEQYF

d_call: -
clone_size: -
v_call: TRBV4-2
j_call: TRBJ2-3
cdr3_nt: TGTGCCAGCAGCCAAGCGGTGAGGGATACGCAGTATTTT
cdr3_aa: CASSQAVRDTQYF

d_call: -
clone_size: -
v_call: TRBV15
j_call: TRBJ2-7
cdr3_nt: TGTGCCACCAGCAGAAATGTGGGGGGCTCCTACGAGCAGTACTTC
cdr3_aa: CATSRNVGGSYEQYF

d_call: -
clone_size: -
v_call: TRBV5-1
j_call: TRBJ2-6
cdr3_nt: TGCGCCAGCAGCTTTGGAGGAGGGGCCAACGTCCTGACTTTC
cdr3_aa: CASSFGGGANVLTF

d_call: TRBD2
clone_size: -
v_call: TRBV28
j_call: TRBJ2-5
cdr3_nt: TGTGCCAGCCGACCTGGGGGGGGGAGGGAGACCCAGTACTTC
cdr3_aa: CASRPGGGRETQYF

d_call: -
clone_size: few
v_call: TRBV2
j_call: TRBJ2-7
cdr3_nt: TGTGCCAGCAGTGACGCGGGGTCCCCCTACGAGCAGTACTTC
cdr3_aa: CASSDAGSPYEQYF

d_call: -
clone_size: few
v_call: TRBV28
j_call: TRBJ1-2
cdr3_nt: TGTGCCAGCAGCTCCACACGAGGCTACACCTTC
cdr3_aa: CASSSTRGYTF

d_call: -
clone_size: few
v_call: TRBV11-2
j_call: TRBJ2-7
cdr3_nt: TGTGCCAGCAGCCAGGCCCGCAGACCCTACGAGCAGTACTTC
cdr3_aa: CASSQARRPYEQYF

d_call: TRBD1
clone_size: -
v_call: TRBV5-4
j_call: TRBJ2-1
cdr3_nt: TGTGCCAGCAGCTTGGGACAGGGGCCCTACAATGAGCAGTTCTTC
cdr3_aa: CASSLGQGPYNEQFF

d_call: -
clone_size: -
v_call: TRBV27
j_call: TRBJ2-2
cdr3_nt: TGTGCCAGCAGTGGGTCAACAGGGATCGTAGCCGGGGAGCTGTTTTTT
cdr3_aa: CASSGSTGIVAGELFF

d_call: TRBD1
clone_size: -
v_call: TRBV2
j_call: TRBJ2-5
cdr3_nt: TGTGCCAGCAGTCCTCGGACAGGGGTAGAGACCCAGTACTTC
cdr3_aa: CASSPRTGVETQYF

d_call: -
clone_size: few
v_call: TRBV5-1
j_call: TRBJ2-7
cdr3_nt: TGCGCCAGTACCGCATCCGGCGGCTCCTACGAGCAGTACTTC
cdr3_aa: CASTASGGSYEQYF

d_call: TRBD1
clone_size: -
v_call: TRBV4-2
j_call: TRBJ2-1
cdr3_nt: TGTGCCAGCAGCGAAGCCCAGGGGGCCTTTTATGAGCAGTTCTTC
cdr3_aa: CASSEAQGAFYEQFF

d_call: TRBD2
clone_size: -
v_call: TRBV9
j_call: TRBJ2-3
cdr3_nt: TGTGCCAGCAGCGTAGGAGCGGGGGAGGATACGCAGTATTTT
cdr3_aa: CASSVGAGEDTQYF

d_call: -
clone_size: once
v_call: TRBV11-2
j_call: TRBJ1-6
cdr3_nt: TGTGCCAGCAGCGCCCGGGACAATAATTCACCCCTCCACTTT
cdr3_aa: CASSARDNNSPLHF

d_call: TRBD1
clone_size: few
v_call: TRBV6-6
j_call: TRBJ1-6
cdr3_nt: TGTGCCAGCAGTACGGGACAGTCCCCTTCATCCCTCCACTTT
cdr3_aa: CASSTGQSPSSLHF

d_call: TRBD2
clone_size: few
v_call: TRBV5-4
j_call: TRBJ2-3
cdr3_nt: TGTGCCAGCAGCTTGAGGCTAGCGGGGGGGCCAGATACGCAGTATTTT
cdr3_aa: CASSLRLAGGPDTQYF

d_call: TRBD2
clone_size: few
v_call: TRBV5-1
j_call: TRBJ2-3
cdr3_nt: TGCGCCAGCAGCTTGCACGTTACTAGCGGGAGCACAGATACGCAGTATTTT
cdr3_aa: CASSLHVTSGSTDTQYF

d_call: -
clone_size: few
v_call: TRBV28
j_call: TRBJ2-1
cdr3_nt: TGTGCCACTCTAGGTCATGAGCAGTTCTTC
cdr3_aa: CATLGHEQFF

d_call: -
clone_size: -
v_call: TRBV5-6
j_call: TRBJ1-1
cdr3_nt: TGTGCCAGCAGCCTGAGGCACACTGAAGCTTTCTTT
cdr3_aa: CASSLRHTEAFF

d_call: TRBD1
clone_size: -
v_call: TRBV2
j_call: TRBJ1-6
cdr3_nt: TGTGCCAGCAGCCGGACAGGGATTGGCTCCTATAATTCACCCCTCCACTTT
cdr3_aa: CASSRTGIGSYNSPLHF

d_call: TRBD2
clone_size: -
v_call: TRBV9
j_call: TRBJ2-3
cdr3_nt: TGTGCCAGCAGCGGTGGAGCGGGGGGCACAGATACGCAGTATTTT
cdr3_aa: CASSGGAGGTDTQYF

d_call: -
clone_size: -
v_call: TRBV7-9
j_call: TRBJ2-7
cdr3_nt: TGTGCCAGCAGCTCTACTTCACACGAGCAGTACTTC
cdr3_aa: CASSSTSHEQYF

d_call: -
clone_size: -
v_call: TRBV11-2
j_call: TRBJ2-5
cdr3_nt: TGTGCCAGCAGCTTTAGACAGGTGGACGAGACCCAGTACTTC
cdr3_aa: CASSFRQVDETQYF

d_call: TRBD2
clone_size: few
v_call: TRBV7-2
j_call: TRBJ2-5
cdr3_nt: TGTGCCAGCAGCCTAGCGGGGGCCCAAGAGACCCAGTACTTC
cdr3_aa: CASSLAGAQETQYF

d_call: -
clone_size: few
v_call: TRBV4-3
j_call: TRBJ2-2
cdr3_nt: TGCGCCAGCAGCCAAGACGAGGGCAGCGGGGAGCTGTTTTTT
cdr3_aa: CASSQDEGSGELFF

d_call: TRBD2
clone_size: few
v_call: TRBV6-5
j_call: TRBJ2-7
cdr3_nt: TGTGCCAGCAGTTACTCGCTAGCGGGGGGATACGAGCAGTACTTC
cdr3_aa: CASSYSLAGGYEQYF

d_call: -
clone_size: -
v_call: TRBV7-9
j_call: TRBJ2-5
cdr3_nt: TGTGCCAGCAGCCAGACTGTCCAAGAGACCCAGTACTTC
cdr3_aa: CASSQTVQETQYF

d_call: -
clone_size: -
v_call: TRBV7-8
j_call: TRBJ1-5
cdr3_nt: TGTGCCAGCAGCTTAGCGCTCGGCAGGAAACAGCCCCAGCATTTT
cdr3_aa: CASSLALGRKQPQHF

d_call: TRBD1
clone_size: -
v_call: TRBV29-1
j_call: TRBJ1-5
cdr3_nt: TGCAGCGTTGATCACGCCAGGGGGAATCAGCCCCAGCATTTT
cdr3_aa: CSVDHARGNQPQHF

d_call: -
clone_size: -
v_call: TRBV5-4
j_call: TRBJ1-1
cdr3_nt: TGTGCCAGCAGCCATGGGAGGAACACTGAAGCTTTCTTT
cdr3_aa: CASSHGRNTEAFF

d_call: TRBD1
clone_size: -
v_call: TRBV5-1
j_call: TRBJ2-7
cdr3_nt: TGCGCCAGCAGCGGGGACAGGCAAACCTACGAGCAGTACTTC
cdr3_aa: CASSGDRQTYEQYF

d_call: -
clone_size: -
v_call: TRBV29-1
j_call: TRBJ2-1
cdr3_nt: TGCAGCTCGGGAGGGGGCCTCAGCTCCTACAATGAGCAGTTCTTC
cdr3_aa: CSSGGGLSSYNEQFF

d_call: -
clone_size: few
v_call: TRBV5-1
j_call: TRBJ2-7
cdr3_nt: TGCGCCAGCAGCTCCAGATTCAAAACCTACGAGCAGTACTTC
cdr3_aa: CASSSRFKTYEQYF

d_call: -
clone_size: -
v_call: TRBV27
j_call: TRBJ2-5
cdr3_nt: TGTGCCAGCAGTTTATCGGTAACCGCTAGGGAGACCCAGTACTTC
cdr3_aa: CASSLSVTARETQYF

d_call: -
clone_size: few
v_call: TRBV18
j_call: TRBJ1-1
cdr3_nt: TGTGCCAGCTCACCAACCGGGTGGGACACTGAAGCTTTCTTT
cdr3_aa: CASSPTGWDTEAFF

d_call: -
clone_size: few
v_call: TRBV7-6
j_call: TRBJ1-4
cdr3_nt: TGTGCCAGCAGCTTGACCAGGGATGAAAAACTGTTTTTT
cdr3_aa: CASSLTRDEKLFF

d_call: -
clone_size: few
v_call: TRBV30
j_call: TRBJ2-1
cdr3_nt: TGTGCCTGGACCCCAGGAGGGACCCACCAGTTCTTC
cdr3_aa: CAWTPGGTHQFF

d_call: TRBD1
clone_size: -
v_call: TRBV5-4
j_call: TRBJ2-5
cdr3_nt: TGTGCCAGCAGTCCGGACAGGGAGGAAGAGACCCAGTACTTC
cdr3_aa: CASSPDREEETQYF

d_call: -
clone_size: few
v_call: TRBV2
j_call: TRBJ2-7
cdr3_nt: TGTGCCAGCCTCCGGAGTACCTACGAGCAGTACTTC
cdr3_aa: CASLRSTYEQYF

d_call: -
clone_size: -
v_call: TRBV25-1
j_call: TRBJ1-6
cdr3_nt: TGTGCCAGCAGTGAATTGAGGGCGGCTTCACCCCTCCACTTT
cdr3_aa: CASSELRAASPLHF